Presented here are 28 T cell receptor beta chains from one specimen sequenced in a study of OX40 agonist ivuxolimab in advanced cancers. The data were produced by immunoSEQ multiplex PCR, yet TCRdb's version contains in-frame clones alone and is incomplete. Of over 75,000 clones listed, about nine tenths are singletons. The starting material was CD4+ or CD8+ T cells sorted from blood, obtained in a trial of the OX40 agonist ivuxolimab. The receptors come from an adult with an advanced solid tumor such as melanoma, head and neck, liver or kidney cancer.

The chain couples TRBV19 to TRBJ2-5; TRBD1 might be the D (6 bases). Germline loops: CDR1 LNHDA, CDR2 SQIVND (reference sequence). The CDR3 is 14 amino acids. V was pared by 4 bases and J by 9 bases, with 18 bases between. The CDR3 reads CASSSRGRPGAQYF. CDR3 DNA sequence: TGTGCCAGTAGTAGCCGGGGACGCCCAGGGGCCCAGTACTTC.

The rearrangement joins TRBV28 to TRBJ2-7; D ambiguous. This CDR3 region has 14 residues. The V and J ends lost 4 bases and 4 bases respectively, with 14 bases between them. From germline, CDR1 is MDHEN and CDR2 SYDVKM. The CDR3: CASSWILSQYEQYF. DNA for the CDR3: TGTGCCAGCAGTTGGATTTTATCACAATACGAGCAGTACTTC. The full variable domain, completed using reference TRBV28 and TRBJ2-7, is DVKVTQSSRYLVKRTGEKVFLECVQDMDHENMFWYRQDPGLGLRLIYFSYDVKMKEKGDIPEGYSVSREKKERFSLILESASTNQTSMYLCASSWILSQYEQYFGPGTRLTVT.

This clone occurred once. V usage is TRBV5-8 and J usage is TRBJ2-5, with D possibly being TRBD1 (5 bases). In germline, CDR1 is SGHTS, CDR2 YDEGEE. CDR3 length equals 12 residues. Between the trimmed V and J ends, which lost 0 bases and 13 bases, there was a span of 13 bases. In DNA form, the CDR3 reads TGTGCCAGCAGCTTGGCCACACAGGAGAGGTACTTC. Translated: CASSLATQERYF. The full variable domain, completed using reference TRBV5-8 and TRBJ2-5, is EAGVTQSPTHLIKTRGQQATLRCSPISGHTSVYWYQQALGLGLQFLLWYDEGEERNRGNFPPRFSGRQFPNYSSELNVNALELEDSALYLCASSLATQERYFGPGTRLLVL.

The chain has TRBV21-1 and TRBJ1-3. TRBV21-1 constitutes a pseudogene. The CDR3 length is 16 residues. The CDR3 coding sequence is TGTGCCAGCAACCCGGGGGATATTTTCTCTGGAAACACCATATATTTT. This codes for CASNPGDIFSGNTIYF.

This chain links TRBV28 with TRBJ1-2; possibly TRBD1 for D (5 bases). The length of the CDR3 is 12 residues. CDR1 is MDHEN and CDR2 is SYDVKM in the germline V gene. The ends were cut back, 2 bases at V and 6 bases at J, with 7 bases in the middle. This CDR3 is CASSLPGHGYTF. The CDR3 DNA sequence: TGTGCCAGCAGTTTACCGGGGCATGGCTACACCTTC.

The CDR3 loop reads CASSLVVNTGELFF. CDR3 coding DNA: TGTGCCAGCAGCTTAGTCGTGAACACCGGGGAGCTGTTTTTT. The chain has TRBV7-2 and TRBJ2-2; the D is unclear. CDR3 size: 14 residues. With 1 base removed from V and 1 base from J, the gap between germline ends came to 4 bases. Germline CDR1 is SGHTA and CDR2 is FQGNSA.

The V call is TRBV18, the J call TRBJ2-2; TRBD1 might be the D (5 bases). CDR3 size: 14 residues. Germline CDR1 KGHSH, CDR2 LQKENI. The ends were cut back, 6 bases at V and 1 base at J, with 9 bases in the middle. The CDR3 nucleotides are TGTGCCAGCTCCCCAGGGCTGAACACCGGGGAGCTGTTTTTT. This sequence encodes CASSPGLNTGELFF.

The chain combines TRBV5-4 with TRBJ2-7; perhaps D is TRBD1 or TRBD2 (5 bases each). Germline V gene data show CDR1 as SGHNT and CDR2 as YYREEE (reference sequence). The CDR3 has 12 residues. V lost 4 bases to trimming and J lost 5 bases, with 10 bases between them. The CDR3 region is CASSQGVHEQYF. CDR3 DNA: TGTGCCAGCAGCCAGGGAGTCCACGAGCAGTACTTC.

The chain combines TRBV21-1 with TRBJ1-5. TRBV21-1 is reported as a pseudogene. There are 18 residues in the CDR3. The DNA for the CDR3 is TGTGCCAGCAGCAAAGTACCCAGGGAGGGGGATAGCAATCAGCCCCAGCATTTT. Translated: CASSKVPREGDSNQPQHF.

The V gene is TRBV5-1, the J gene TRBJ2-7; D remains ambiguous. Trimming removed 1 base at V and 0 bases at J, with 23 bases between. Germline V gene sequence: CDR1 SGHRS, CDR2 YFSETQ. CDR3 length: 19 amino acids. CDR3: CASSLRPWITQTSSYEQYF. The CDR3 DNA reads as TGCGCCAGCAGCTTGAGACCGTGGATAACCCAGACGAGCTCCTACGAGCAGTACTTC.

The gene calls are TRBV5-5 and TRBJ1-5, with 11 bases identical to TRBD1. The length of the CDR3 is 14 residues. Germline V gives CDR1 SGHKS, CDR2 YYEKEE (reference sequence). The J segment lost 6 bases and the V segment lost 6 bases, leaving 5 bases of the junction unmatched. The CDR3 DNA reads as TGTGCCAGCACCCCGGGGACAGGGGGTCAGCCCCAGCATTTT. This gives the protein CASTPGTGGQPQHF.

The rearrangement uses TRBV6-4 and TRBJ2-1; the D gene is possibly TRBD2 (5 bases). This CDR3 is built from 18 residues. Germline values: CDR1 MRHNA, CDR2 SNTAGT. The V end lost 2 bases, the J end lost 9 bases, and 26 bases lay between the germline ends. The chain's CDR3 is CASSDPELGLYNGGEQFF. As DNA, the CDR3 is TGTGCCAGCAGTGACCCCGAACTAGGTCTCTACAATGGAGGTGAGCAGTTCTTC.

The V gene is TRBV7-9, the J gene TRBJ1-1; TRBD1 agrees at 10 bases. CDR1 is SEHNR, CDR2 FQNEAQ, per germline (reference sequence). The junction had 15 bases not matched to a gene; V was cut back by 1 base and J by 4 bases. The CDR3 covers 19 residues. In DNA, the CDR3 is TGTGCCAGCAGCTTAGATTCCCGGACAGGGGGAATCGGAATCACTGAAGCTTTCTTT. It yields the protein CASSLDSRTGGIGITEAFF.

The CDR3 sequence is CASSVSGAYNSPLHF. CDR3 DNA: TGTGCCAGCAGCGTCTCAGGGGCATATAATTCACCCCTCCACTTT. V is TRBV9 and J is TRBJ1-6, with TRBD1 as a possible D gene (6 bases). This CDR3 is built from 15 residues. The V and J ends lost 2 bases and 4 bases respectively, with 10 bases between them. Germline V gene sequence: CDR1 SGDLS, CDR2 YYNGEE.

The J gene is TRBJ2-7, the V gene TRBV2; D is unclear. Trimming took 6 bases from V and 4 from J, leaving 7 bases between them. This CDR3 is built from 11 residues. CDR1 is SNHLY, CDR2 FYNNEI, per germline. The CDR3 spells CASSNLYEQYF. The CDR3 nucleotides are TGTGCCAGCAGCAACCTGTACGAGCAGTACTTC.

The J gene is TRBJ2-1, the V gene TRBV5-1; D possibly matches TRBD1 or TRBD2 (5 bases each). The length of the CDR3 is 13 residues. Deletions cut 6 bases from V and 5 bases from J, with 12 bases between. Germline V gene data show CDR1 as SGHRS and CDR2 as YFSETQ. In DNA, the CDR3 is TGCGCCAGCAATTGGGGGATCCACAATGAGCAGTTCTTC. It encodes CASNWGIHNEQFF.

J is TRBJ2-5 and V is TRBV12-5, with TRBD1 matching over 9 bases. The trim removed 8 bases at V and 5 bases at J, leaving 6 bases unmatched. This CDR3 has 13 residues. The V gene's germline CDR1 is LGHNT and CDR2 FRNRAP. CDR3 protein: CASRGQGRETQYF. CDR3 nucleotide sequence: TGTGCTAGTAGGGGACAGGGTAGGGAGACCCAGTACTTC.

V and J are TRBV2 and TRBJ2-5; 9 bases align to TRBD1. CDR3 length equals 12 residues. Trimming at V came to 7 bases and at J to 5 bases, leaving 2 bases not matched to a gene. Germline loops: CDR1 SNHLY, CDR2 FYNNEI. CDR3 sequence: CASNDRGETQYF. The CDR3 DNA follows: TGTGCCAGCAACGACAGGGGGGAGACCCAGTACTTC.

The gene calls are TRBV28 and TRBJ1-5; unclear D gene. This CDR3 contains 12 residues. The germline V gene encodes CDR1 MDHEN and CDR2 SYDVKM. V dropped 2 bases and J dropped 7 bases, with 6 bases sitting between them. CDR3 coding DNA: TGTGCCAGCAGTTTAAACGTCCAGCCCCAGCATTTT. The encoded protein is CASSLNVQPQHF.

This clone was observed a few times. V gene TRBV12-5 combines with J gene TRBJ1-1, with D tentatively TRBD1 (6 bases). The CDR3 covers 13 residues. Trimming stripped 4 bases from V and 3 bases from J, with 9 bases between. Germline CDR1 LGHNT, CDR2 FRNRAP. The CDR3 here is CASGSQGDTEAFF. Here the CDR3 DNA reads TGTGCTAGTGGTTCACAGGGTGACACTGAAGCTTTCTTT.

This chain joins TRBV7-9 and TRBJ2-1; D ambiguous. The CDR3 length is 11 residues. V lost 9 bases and J 8 bases, leaving 11 bases between the germline ends. Germline CDR1 is SEHNR and CDR2 is FQNEAQ (reference sequence). The CDR3 DNA reads as TGTGCCAGTCAAAGGGCGTATGAGCAGTTCTTC. Translation gives CASQRAYEQFF.

This clone was detected only once. V usage is TRBV11-2 and J usage is TRBJ1-3, with a tentative D call TRBD1 (5 bases). Germline assignment: CDR1 SGHAT and CDR2 FQNNGV. V was pared by 5 bases and J by 4 bases, with 15 bases between. This CDR3 is built from 15 residues. This CDR3 reads CASSHIGGLGNTIYF. CDR3 coding DNA: TGTGCCAGCAGCCATATCGGGGGTCTGGGAAACACCATATATTTT.

This clone was seen a single time. This chain joins TRBV7-6 and TRBJ2-7; 13 bases agree with TRBD2. Germline V gene data show CDR1 as SGHVS and CDR2 as FNYEAQ. With V trimmed by 4 bases and J by 2 bases, 2 bases remained unmatched. The CDR3 loop spans 15 amino acids. CDR3 loop: CASSSGLAGAYEQYF. The CDR3 coding sequence is TGTGCCAGCAGCTCTGGACTAGCGGGGGCCTACGAGCAGTACTTC. Using reference TRBV7-6 and TRBJ2-7 for the parts outside the CDR3, the full variable domain is GAGVSQSPRYKVTKRGQDVALRCDPISGHVSLYWYRQALGQGPEFLTYFNYEAQQDKSGLPNDRFSAERPEGSISTLTIQRTEQRDSAMYRCASSSGLAGAYEQYFGPGTRLTVT.

The chain links TRBV18 to TRBJ2-1; no definite D call. V lost 4 bases, J lost 8 bases, and 6 bases lay in between. CDR1 is KGHSH and CDR2 is LQKENI in the germline V gene. There are 11 residues in the CDR3. DNA of the CDR3: TGTGCCAGCTCACTAGGCTATGAGCAGTTCTTC. Its translation is CASSLGYEQFF.

The chain joins TRBV6-1 to TRBJ1-2; D uncertain. Germline assignment: CDR1 MNHNS and CDR2 SASEGT. The V gene lost 8 bases and the J gene lost 1 base, with 11 bases spanning the gap. The CDR3 is 13 residues long. This CDR3 is CASHPGRNYGYTF. Here the CDR3 DNA reads TGTGCCAGCCACCCCGGGCGTAACTATGGCTACACCTTC.

The V gene is TRBV5-8, the J gene TRBJ1-5, with D maybe TRBD1 (5 bases). V was pared by 4 bases and J by 0 bases, with 14 bases between. Germline V gene lookup returns CDR1 SGHTS and CDR2 YDEGEE. The CDR3 loop spans 16 amino acids. CDR3 region: CASSVGTDGSNQPQHF. The CDR3 DNA reads as TGTGCCAGCAGCGTTGGGACCGACGGTAGCAATCAGCCCCAGCATTTT.

The chain has TRBV27 and TRBJ1-2, with D possibly matching TRBD1 (6 bases). The CDR3 runs to 13 residues. V lost 7 bases, J lost 4 bases, and 13 bases lay in between. Germline V gene data show CDR1 as MNHEY and CDR2 as SMNVEV (reference sequence). The CDR3 DNA is TGTGCCAGCAAGGGGGGGGCGTCCTATGGCTACACCTTC. The encoded protein is CASKGGASYGYTF.

This chain's CDR3 is CASSPRTGWSEKLFF. For the CDR3, the DNA is TGTGCCAGCAGCCCGAGGACAGGGTGGTCCGAAAAACTGTTTTTT. The V and J genes are TRBV7-2 and TRBJ1-4, with TRBD1 matching 8 bases. The germline gives CDR1 SGHTA, CDR2 FQGNSA. The CDR3 covers 15 residues. The trim removed 5 bases at V and 8 bases at J, leaving 10 bases unmatched.